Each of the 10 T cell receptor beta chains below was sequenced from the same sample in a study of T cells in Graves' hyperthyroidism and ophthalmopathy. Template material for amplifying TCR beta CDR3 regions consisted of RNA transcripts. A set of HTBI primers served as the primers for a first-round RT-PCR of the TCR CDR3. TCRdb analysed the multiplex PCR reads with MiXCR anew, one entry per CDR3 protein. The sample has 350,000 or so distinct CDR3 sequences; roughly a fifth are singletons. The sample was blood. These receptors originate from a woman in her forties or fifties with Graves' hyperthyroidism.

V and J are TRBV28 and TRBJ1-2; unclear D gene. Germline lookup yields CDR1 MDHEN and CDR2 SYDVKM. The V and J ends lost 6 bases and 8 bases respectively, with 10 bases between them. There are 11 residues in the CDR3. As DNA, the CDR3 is TGTGCCAGCAGCTTTTTTGGGGGCTACACCTTC. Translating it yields CASSFFGGYTF.

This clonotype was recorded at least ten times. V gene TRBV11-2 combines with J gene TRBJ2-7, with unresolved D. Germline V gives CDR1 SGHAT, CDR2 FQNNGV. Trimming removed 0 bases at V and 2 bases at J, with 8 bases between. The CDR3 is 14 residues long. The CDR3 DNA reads TGTGCCAGCAGCTTAGATGGATCGGCCTACGAGCAGTACTTC. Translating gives CASSLDGSAYEQYF.

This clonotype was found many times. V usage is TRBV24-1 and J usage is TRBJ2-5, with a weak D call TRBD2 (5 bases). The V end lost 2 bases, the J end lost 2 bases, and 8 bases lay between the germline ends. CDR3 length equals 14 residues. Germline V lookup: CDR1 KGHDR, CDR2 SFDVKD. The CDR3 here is CATSDSGLQETQYF. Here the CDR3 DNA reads TGTGCCACCAGTGATTCGGGGTTACAAGAGACCCAGTACTTC.

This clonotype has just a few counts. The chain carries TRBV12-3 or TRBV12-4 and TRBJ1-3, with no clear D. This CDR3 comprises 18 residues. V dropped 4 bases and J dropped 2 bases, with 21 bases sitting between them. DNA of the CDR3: TGTGCCAGCAGTTGGCCCCACGGGGAGGAAGCCGCTGGAAACACCATATATTTT. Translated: CASSWPHGEEAAGNTIYF.

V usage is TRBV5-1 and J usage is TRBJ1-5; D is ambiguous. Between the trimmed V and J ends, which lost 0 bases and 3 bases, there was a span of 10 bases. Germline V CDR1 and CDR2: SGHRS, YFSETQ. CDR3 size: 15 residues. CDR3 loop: CASSLDGLPNQPQHF. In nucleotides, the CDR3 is TGCGCCAGCAGCTTGGACGGTCTACCCAATCAGCCCCAGCATTTT.

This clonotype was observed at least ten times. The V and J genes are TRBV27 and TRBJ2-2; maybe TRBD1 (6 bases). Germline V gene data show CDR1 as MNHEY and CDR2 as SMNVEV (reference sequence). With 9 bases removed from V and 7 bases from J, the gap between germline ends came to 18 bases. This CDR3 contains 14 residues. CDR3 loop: CASGSDSYNGELFF. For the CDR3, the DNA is TGTGCCAGTGGATCGGACAGCTATAACGGGGAGCTGTTTTTT.

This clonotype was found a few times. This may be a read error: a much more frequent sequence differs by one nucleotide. CDR3 sequence: CAWSPGTREQFF. The CDR3, as DNA: TGTGCCTGGAGTCCCGGGACACGCGAGCAGTTCTTC. V and J are TRBV30 and TRBJ2-1; weak D call: TRBD1 (6 bases). The length of the CDR3 is 12 residues. Trimming stripped 2 bases from V and 10 bases from J, with 12 bases between. Germline V CDR1 and CDR2: GTSNPN, SVGIG (reference sequence).

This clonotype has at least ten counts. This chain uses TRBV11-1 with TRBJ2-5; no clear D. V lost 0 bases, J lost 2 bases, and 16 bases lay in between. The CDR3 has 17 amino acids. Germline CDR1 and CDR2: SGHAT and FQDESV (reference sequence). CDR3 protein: CASSLALQRRLQETQYF. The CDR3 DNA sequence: TGTGCCAGCAGCTTAGCGCTACAGAGACGGCTACAAGAGACCCAGTACTTC.

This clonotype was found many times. CDR3 nucleotides: TGTGCCAGCAGCCTTGGACATCGCCTAGCCAAAAACATTCAGTACTTC. Its protein product is CASSLGHRLAKNIQYF. V is TRBV12-3 or TRBV12-4 and J is TRBJ2-4; the D gene is possibly TRBD1 (5 bases). Trimming shortened V by 6 bases and J by 0 bases, and 15 bases separated the two germline ends. There are 16 residues in the CDR3.

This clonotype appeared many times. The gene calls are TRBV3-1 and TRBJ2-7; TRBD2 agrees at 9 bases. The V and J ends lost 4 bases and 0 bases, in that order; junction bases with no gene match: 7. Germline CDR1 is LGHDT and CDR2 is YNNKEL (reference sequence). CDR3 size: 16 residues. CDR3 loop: CASSPRTLAGSYEQYF. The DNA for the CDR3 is TGTGCCAGCAGCCCCAGAACACTAGCGGGCTCCTACGAGCAGTACTTC.